Reported below is one T cell receptor (beta chain). Its antigen is unknown. Base-call qualities are not available, and no considerably larger clone is one nucleotide away. Lymph node samples came from the axillary draining lymph nodes of breast cancer patients. Between the V and J ends, shortened by 4 bases and 2 bases respectively, the junction contains 13 bases. The CDR3 runs 14 amino acids, cysteine and phenylalanine included. The read is trimmed to its CDR3 DNA, 42 bases read in frame from base 1. Taken from the germline V gene (reference sequence), the CDR1 and CDR2 loops are SGHKS and YYEKEE. This entry comes from a study of breast tumors, draining lymph nodes, adjacent tissues (dated by TCRdb to the mid-2010s). In terms of the full investigation: Breast cancer patients provided tumor, adjacent nontumor tissue and axillary lymph nodes, and the study compared the TCR beta repertoires across these three sources. The study aimed to assess the relationships and possible T-cell exchange between tumor, surrounding tissue and draining lymph node repertoires in human breast cancer.

What the research found in general, with its limitations: The data were considered consistent with the idea that most tumor T cells come from the lymph node and then expand in tumor tissue. Rather than being directly demonstrated, the conclusion that tumor T cells originate in lymph nodes was presented as consistent with a hypothesis. Tumors showed preferential V and J gene usage, and their T-cell repertoire diversity fell below that of lymph nodes yet above that of nontumor tissue. In luminal-like breast cancer, tumor and nontumor tissue repertoires resembled each other significantly more than in basal-like breast cancer.

Sequencing relied on an Illumina HiSeq 2000. Multiplex PCR amplification was used to build the TCR beta chain libraries. High-throughput sequencing was used to analyze the amplified TCR beta chain products. Starting from the raw public reads, TCRdb applied fastp trimming at Q25, assembled clones with MiXCR and retained in-frame beta chains. Entries are consolidated by CDR3 protein sequence, retaining the most common genes and DNA. The sample table holds more than 200,000 distinct CDR3 sequences, of which about 32% were seen once. The ten largest make up approximately 1.5% of the sample. The receptor was isolated from a female donor with breast cancer. Some clones in this sample may be carry-over from other donors' samples. What was sequenced was axillary lymph node tissue. Rearrangement joined TRBV5-5 to TRBJ2-7; the best D guess is TRBD1, with 6 bases matching. The DNA is as follows: TGTGCCAGCAGCGCCACAGGGCCACCCTACGAGCAGTACTTC. It translates to CASSATGPPYEQYF.